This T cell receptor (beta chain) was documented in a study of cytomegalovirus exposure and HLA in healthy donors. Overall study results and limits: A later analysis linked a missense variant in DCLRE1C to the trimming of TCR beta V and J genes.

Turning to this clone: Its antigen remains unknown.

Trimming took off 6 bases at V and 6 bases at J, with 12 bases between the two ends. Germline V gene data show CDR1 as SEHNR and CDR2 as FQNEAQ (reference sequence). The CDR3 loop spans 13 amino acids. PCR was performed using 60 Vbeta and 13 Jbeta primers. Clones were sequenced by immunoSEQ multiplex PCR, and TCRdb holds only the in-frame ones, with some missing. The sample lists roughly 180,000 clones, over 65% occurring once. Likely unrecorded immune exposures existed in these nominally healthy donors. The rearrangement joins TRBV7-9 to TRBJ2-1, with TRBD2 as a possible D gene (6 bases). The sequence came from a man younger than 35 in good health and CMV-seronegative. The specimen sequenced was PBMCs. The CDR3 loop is CASRGVSGNEQFF. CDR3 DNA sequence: TGTGCCAGCAGAGGTGTTAGCGGCAATGAGCAGTTCTTC.